These 22 T cell receptor beta chains originate from one sample sequenced in a study of blood T cell repertoires in COVID-19 (TCRdb year 2020). Libraries were built with the immunoSEQ multiplex PCR assay. TCRdb retrieved this table from immuneACCESS and kept in-frame rearrangements only. Not all clones are present; in checked studies, unresolved V genes account for under half, and no reason is known for the remainder. The sample table lists 250,000 to 300,000 clones, approximately 83% of them with a count of one. The ten largest clones add up to roughly 9.6% of the sample. Sequenced input: peripheral blood. All receptors derive from a woman in her 70s with acute or convalescent COVID-19.

The rearrangement uses TRBV6-1 and TRBJ2-5; TRBD2 might be the D (6 bases). The ends were cut back, 1 base at V and 5 bases at J, with 11 bases in the middle. CDR3 size: 14 residues. Germline V gene sequence: CDR1 MNHNS, CDR2 SASEGT. The DNA for the CDR3 is TGTGCCAGCAGTGAAGGGGGACTCGGGGAGACCCAGTACTTC. Protein sequence: CASSEGGLGETQYF.

V gene TRBV3-1 (or the pseudogene TRBV3-2) combines with J gene TRBJ1-2, with D perhaps matching TRBD1 (6 bases). This CDR3 is built from 13 residues. Trimming removed 3 bases from V and 9 bases from J, with 14 bases in between. From germline, CDR1 is LGHDT and CDR2 YNNKEL (reference sequence). CDR3 nucleotides: TGTGCCAGCAGCCACTCGGCAGGGGCAAGCTACACCTTC. Amino acids: CASSHSAGASYTF.

The genes are TRBV15 and TRBJ1-5; 7 bases agree with TRBD1. The CDR3 runs to 17 residues. J was trimmed by 9 bases and V by 0 bases; bases with no gene match: 14. Germline assignment: CDR1 LNHNV and CDR2 YYDKDF (reference sequence). CDR3 amino acids: CATSRDQGVVRGSPQHF. CDR3 nucleotides: TGTGCCACCAGCAGAGATCAGGGGGTGGTGAGGGGTTCGCCCCAGCATTTT.

CDR3 DNA: TGTGCCAGCAGCCCCCCGGATTTGATGAGGTCCTTCATGAACACTGAAGCTTTCTTT. This encodes CASSPPDLMRSFMNTEAFF. The rearrangement joins TRBV14 to TRBJ1-1; the D is unclear. The CDR3 loop spans 19 amino acids. The V gene lost 4 bases and the J gene lost 0 bases, with 24 bases spanning the gap. Germline CDR1 is SGHDN and CDR2 is FVKESK.

This clone was seen only a few times. V usage is TRBV12-3 or TRBV12-4 and J usage is TRBJ1-1; unclear D gene. The CDR3 totals 11 residues. The V gene lost 3 bases and the J gene lost 10 bases, with 9 bases spanning the gap. This CDR3 reads CASSFRYGAFF. The CDR3 region has the DNA TGTGCCAGCAGTTTTCGGTATGGAGCTTTCTTT.

V is TRBV7-6 and J is TRBJ1-4, with TRBD1 identical over 7 bases. CDR1 SGHVS and CDR2 FNYEAQ come from the germline V gene. The CDR3 is made up of 16 amino acids. Trimming removed 2 bases from V and 4 bases from J; junction bases left unmatched: 7. The CDR3 spells CASSLRATGFNEKLFF. In nucleotides, the CDR3 is TGTGCCAGCAGCTTAAGGGCGACAGGGTTTAATGAAAAACTGTTTTTT.

The V gene is TRBV6-5, the J gene TRBJ1-2; no firm D call. Germline CDR1 MNHEY, CDR2 SVGAGI. The CDR3 has 15 residues. Between the trimmed V and J ends, which lost 9 bases and 4 bases, there was a span of 21 bases. The CDR3 DNA follows: TGTGCCAGTCCTCGGGCGGGTAATTTCCCCTATGGCTACACCTTC. Its protein product is CASPRAGNFPYGYTF.

This clone showed up just once. The rearrangement joins TRBV3-1 (or the pseudogene TRBV3-2) to TRBJ2-7, with D unresolved. The germline CDR1 and CDR2 sequences are LGHDT and YNNKEL (reference sequence). V dropped 5 bases and J dropped 7 bases, with 12 bases sitting between them. There are 12 residues in the CDR3. In DNA form, the CDR3 reads TGTGCCAGCAGCGCAACTCTTTCGGAGCAGTACTTC. This gives the protein CASSATLSEQYF.

The chain employs TRBV7-2 and TRBJ2-5; D is perhaps TRBD2 (7 bases). The CDR3 covers 14 residues. The V end was cut by 4 bases, the J end by 5 bases, with 14 bases between. Per germline, CDR1 SGHTA and CDR2 FQGNSA. The CDR3 here is CASSSRTRGETQYF. DNA for the CDR3: TGTGCCAGCAGCTCCCGGACTAGGGGGGAGACCCAGTACTTC.

This clone was found once. The J gene is TRBJ2-2, the V gene TRBV5-1; possible D gene TRBD1, 5 bases. Germline V gene data show CDR1 as SGHRS and CDR2 as YFSETQ. The CDR3 is 15 amino acids. Trimming left V 3 bases short and J 1 base short, with 10 bases between. The CDR3 sequence: CASSYLGENTGELFF. For the CDR3, the DNA is TGCGCCAGCAGCTATTTAGGGGAGAACACCGGGGAGCTGTTTTTT. The full variable domain, in which reference TRBV5-1 and TRBJ2-2 provide the parts outside the CDR3, is KAGVTQTPRYLIKTRGQQVTLSCSPISGHRSVSWYQQTPGQGLQFLFEYFSETQRNKGNFPGRFSGRQFSNSRSEMNVSTLELGDSALYLCASSYLGENTGELFFGEGSRLTVL.

V is TRBV10-2 and J is TRBJ2-6; D not resolved. Germline V lookup: CDR1 WSHSY, CDR2 SAAADI. The V and J ends lost 3 bases and 3 bases respectively, with 6 bases between them. The CDR3 totals 14 residues. The CDR3 DNA reads as TGCGCCAGCAGTGAAACAGTTGGGGCCAACGTCCTGACTTTC. The encoded protein is CASSETVGANVLTF.

This chain connects TRBV27 to TRBJ1-6; D remains ambiguous. V gave up 3 bases and J gave up 7 bases, with 10 bases separating them. The germline V gene encodes CDR1 MNHEY and CDR2 SMNVEV (reference sequence). The CDR3 loop spans 14 amino acids. The CDR3 protein is CASSFRTGNSPLHF. The DNA of the CDR3 is TGTGCCAGCAGTTTCCGGACTGGGAATTCACCCCTCCACTTT.

This clone was seen a few times. V usage is TRBV29-1 and J usage is TRBJ1-1, with 9 bases that match TRBD1. The CDR3 is 14 residues long. V trimming: 6 bases; J trimming: 4 bases; junction bases outside the gene matches: 9. Germline-derived CDR1 and CDR2 are SQVTM and ANQGSEA. As DNA, the CDR3 is TGCAGCGTCCCCAGACCGGACAGGGGCACTGAAGCTTTCTTT. Translating it yields CSVPRPDRGTEAFF.

The chain joins TRBV24-1 to TRBJ2-5, with 9 bases aligning to TRBD1. This CDR3 is 15 amino acids long. Trimming at V came to 4 bases and at J to 5 bases, leaving 7 bases not matched to a gene. CDR1 KGHDR and CDR2 SFDVKD come from the germline V gene. The CDR3 sequence is CATSDQGQGEETQYF. The DNA for the CDR3 is TGTGCCACCAGTGACCAGGGACAGGGAGAGGAGACCCAGTACTTC.

The gene calls are TRBV6-4 and TRBJ1-6, with D possibly TRBD1 on 6 matching bases. Looked up from germline, CDR1 is MRHNA and CDR2 is SNTAGT. V was trimmed by 2 bases and J by 7 bases, leaving 9 bases between them. This CDR3 region has 14 residues. The CDR3 DNA reads as TGTGCCAGCAGTGACGGGGGACACAATTCACCCCTCCACTTT. As protein: CASSDGGHNSPLHF.

The chain links TRBV11-3 to TRBJ1-1, with 7 bases that match TRBD1. V trimming: 2 bases; J trimming: 10 bases; junction bases outside the gene matches: 7. Germline V CDR1 and CDR2: SGHNT, YENEEA. The CDR3 length is 13 residues. The CDR3 nucleotides read TGTGCCAGCAGCTTATCGGGGGACAGAATAGCTTTCTTT. This encodes CASSLSGDRIAFF.

J is TRBJ2-1 and V is TRBV27; D unclear. V lost 4 bases to trimming and J lost 2 bases, with 15 bases between them. The CDR3 consists of 16 residues. The germline V gene encodes CDR1 MNHEY and CDR2 SMNVEV (reference sequence). The CDR3, as DNA: TGTGCCAGCAGTTATCGGCAGGTCCCCGCCTACAATGAGCAGTTCTTC. It translates to CASSYRQVPAYNEQFF.

The chain combines TRBV4-1 with TRBJ1-2; 7 nucleotides agree with TRBD1. The V segment lost 1 base and the J segment 4 bases; nucleotides outside the gene matches: 15. Germline values: CDR1 MGHRA, CDR2 YSYEKL. CDR3 size: 18 residues. CDR3 residues: CASSQVDLVRGQFYGYTF. The DNA of the CDR3 is TGCGCCAGCAGCCAAGTCGACCTCGTCCGGGGACAGTTCTATGGCTACACCTTC.

CDR3 region: CASSLGDRSPNEQFF. The CDR3 nucleotides read TGTGCCAGCAGCTTGGGGGACAGATCCCCCAATGAGCAGTTCTTC. The chain recombines TRBV5-4 with TRBJ2-1; 7 bases match TRBD1. V shed 0 bases, J shed 6 bases, and the junction held 6 bases outside the gene matches. Germline CDR1 and CDR2: SGHNT and YYREEE (reference sequence). The CDR3 covers 15 residues.

The rearrangement uses TRBV5-1 and TRBJ2-3, with D possibly being TRBD1 (6 bases). Germline CDR1 SGHRS, CDR2 YFSETQ. The CDR3 has 16 amino acids. Trimming took 1 base from V and 0 from J, leaving 12 bases between them. CDR3 sequence (DNA): TGCGCCAGCAGCTTGCCTAGGACAGAGAGCACAGATACGCAGTATTTT. This encodes CASSLPRTESTDTQYF.

The rearrangement joins TRBV4-1 to TRBJ2-3; 8 nucleotides match TRBD2. The CDR3 spans 17 residues. With V trimmed by 0 bases and J by 5 bases, 10 bases remained unmatched. In germline, CDR1 is MGHRA, CDR2 YSYEKL. DNA of the CDR3: TGCGCCAGCAGCCAAGATCCGCTGACTAGCGTGGGAGATACGCAGTATTTT. Its translation is CASSQDPLTSVGDTQYF.

The gene calls are TRBV18 and TRBJ1-5; TRBD1 matches 7 bases. V gave up 4 bases and J gave up 5 bases; unmatched junction bases: 8. This CDR3 is built from 15 residues. CDR1 KGHSH and CDR2 LQKENI come from the germline V gene. Here the CDR3 DNA reads TGTGCCAGCTCACAGTTGACAGGGCGGGATCAGCCCCAGCATTTT. It encodes CASSQLTGRDQPQHF.